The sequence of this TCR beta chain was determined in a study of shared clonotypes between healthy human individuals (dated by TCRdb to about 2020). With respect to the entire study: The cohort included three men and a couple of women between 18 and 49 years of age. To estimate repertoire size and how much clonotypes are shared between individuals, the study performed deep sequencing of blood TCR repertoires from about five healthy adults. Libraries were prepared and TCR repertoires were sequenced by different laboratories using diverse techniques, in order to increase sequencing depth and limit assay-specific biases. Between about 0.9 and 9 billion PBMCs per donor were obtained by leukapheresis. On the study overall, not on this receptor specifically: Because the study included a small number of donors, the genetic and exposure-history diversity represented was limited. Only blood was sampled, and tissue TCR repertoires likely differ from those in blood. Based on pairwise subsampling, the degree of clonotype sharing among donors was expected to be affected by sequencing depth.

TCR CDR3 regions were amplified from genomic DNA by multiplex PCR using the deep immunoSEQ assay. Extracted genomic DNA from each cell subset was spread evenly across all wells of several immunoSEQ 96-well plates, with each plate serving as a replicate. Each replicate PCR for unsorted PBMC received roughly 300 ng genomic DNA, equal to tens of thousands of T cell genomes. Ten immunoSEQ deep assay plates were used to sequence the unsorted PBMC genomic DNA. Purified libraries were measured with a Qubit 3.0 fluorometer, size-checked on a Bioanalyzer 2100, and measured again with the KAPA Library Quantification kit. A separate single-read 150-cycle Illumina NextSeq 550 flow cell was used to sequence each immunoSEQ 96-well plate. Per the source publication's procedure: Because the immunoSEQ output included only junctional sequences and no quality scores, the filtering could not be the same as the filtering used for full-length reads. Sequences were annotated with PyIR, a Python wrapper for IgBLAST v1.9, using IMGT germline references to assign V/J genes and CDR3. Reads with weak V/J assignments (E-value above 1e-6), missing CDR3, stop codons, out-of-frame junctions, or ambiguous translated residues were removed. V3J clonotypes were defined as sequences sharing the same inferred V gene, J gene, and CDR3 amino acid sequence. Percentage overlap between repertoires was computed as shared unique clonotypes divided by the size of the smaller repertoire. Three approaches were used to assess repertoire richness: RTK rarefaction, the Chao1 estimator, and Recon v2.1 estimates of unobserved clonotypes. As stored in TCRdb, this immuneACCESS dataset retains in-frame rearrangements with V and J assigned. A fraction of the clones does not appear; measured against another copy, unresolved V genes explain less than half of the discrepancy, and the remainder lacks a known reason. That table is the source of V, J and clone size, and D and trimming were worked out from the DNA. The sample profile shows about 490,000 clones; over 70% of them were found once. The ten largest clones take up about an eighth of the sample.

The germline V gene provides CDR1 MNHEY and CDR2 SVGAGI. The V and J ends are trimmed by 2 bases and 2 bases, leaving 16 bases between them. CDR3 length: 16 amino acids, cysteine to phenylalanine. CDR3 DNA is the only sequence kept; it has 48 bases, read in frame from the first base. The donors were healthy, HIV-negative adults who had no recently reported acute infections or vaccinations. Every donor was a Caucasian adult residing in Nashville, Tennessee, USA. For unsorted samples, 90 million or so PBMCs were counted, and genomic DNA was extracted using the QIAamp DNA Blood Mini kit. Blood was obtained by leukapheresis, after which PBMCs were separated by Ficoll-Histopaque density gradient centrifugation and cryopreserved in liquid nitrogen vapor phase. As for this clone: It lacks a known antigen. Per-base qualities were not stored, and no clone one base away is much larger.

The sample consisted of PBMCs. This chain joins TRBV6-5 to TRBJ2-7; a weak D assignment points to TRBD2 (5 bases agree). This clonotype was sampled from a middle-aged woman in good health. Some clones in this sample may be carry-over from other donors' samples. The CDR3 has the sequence CASSYTTNILPYEQYF. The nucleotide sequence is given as TGTGCCAGCAGTTACACGACTAACATTCTCCCCTACGAGCAGTACTTC.